This TCR beta chain derives from a study of T cell responses to AZD1222 COVID-19 vaccine. V was trimmed by 0 bases and J by 2 bases, leaving 2 bases between them. Per the germline V gene, CDR1 is LGHNT and CDR2 is FRNRAP. This CDR3 is 12 amino acids long. On this clone: The antigen remains undetermined.

The repertoire was sequenced with immunoSEQ multiplex PCR; TCRdb's copy has only in-frame clones and lacks some. The table shows roughly 140,000 clones, with 85% to 95% occurring only once. Study-level results: Sampled repertoires all dated from after the peak T cell response. Spike-specific TCR breadth and depth rose after two AZD1222 doses.

This receptor was taken from an adult who had recovered from COVID-19. This material consisted of peripheral blood, taken after recovery from COVID-19. The gene calls are TRBV12-5 and TRBJ2-7; D uncertain. The CDR3: CASGLVPYEQYF. The CDR3 coding sequence is TGTGCTAGTGGTTTGGTGCCCTACGAGCAGTACTTC.